A selection of T cell receptor beta chains follows, all from one sample in a study of T cells in Graves' hyperthyroidism and ophthalmopathy. TCRdb passed the multiplex PCR reads through MiXCR, listing each CDR3 protein once. The table has about 570,000 distinct CDR3 sequences, 35% to 55% seen once. The sequencing sample was made of peripheral blood or thyroid tissue (not recorded which). These receptors were obtained from an adult woman with Graves' disease, either hyperthyroidism or ophthalmopathy (not recorded which). Both conserved end residues are part of each CDR3. The order of the fields is V gene, clone size, D gene, J gene, CDR3 protein, CDR3 DNA. A D gene is named only where the DNA matches it firmly. A row's size may be missing; if present it is once, few, many or a size class.

v_gene: TRBV5-1
abundance: -
d_gene: -
j_gene: TRBJ1-2
CDR3aa: CASSYQTGWDGYTF
CDR3nt: TGCGCCAGCAGCTACCAGACAGGATGGGATGGCTACACCTTC

v_gene: TRBV2
abundance: -
d_gene: -
j_gene: TRBJ1-5
CDR3aa: CASSESESNNQPQHF
CDR3nt: TGTGCCAGCAGTGAATCGGAGTCAAATAATCAGCCCCAGCATTTT

v_gene: TRBV7-9
abundance: -
d_gene: -
j_gene: TRBJ2-2
CDR3aa: CASSLPSQGLGELFF
CDR3nt: TGTGCCAGCAGCTTACCCTCGCAGGGCCTGGGGGAGCTGTTTTTT

v_gene: TRBV10-3
abundance: -
d_gene: TRBD1
j_gene: TRBJ2-5
CDR3aa: CAISEEGTGLETQYF
CDR3nt: TGTGCCATCAGTGAGGAGGGGACAGGGCTTGAGACCCAGTACTTC

v_gene: TRBV15
abundance: -
d_gene: TRBD2
j_gene: TRBJ2-7
CDR3aa: CATSGGRDEQYF
CDR3nt: TGTGCCACCTCGGGAGGTCGGGATGAGCAGTACTTC

v_gene: TRBV7-9
abundance: once
d_gene: -
j_gene: TRBJ2-7
CDR3aa: CASSPTGSGYEQYF
CDR3nt: TGTGCCAGCAGTCCTACCGGGAGTGGGTACGAGCAGTACTTC

v_gene: TRBV6-4
abundance: many
d_gene: -
j_gene: TRBJ1-5
CDR3aa: CASSDSRETNQPQHF
CDR3nt: TGTGCCAGCAGTGACTCAAGGGAGACCAATCAGCCCCAGCATTTT

v_gene: TRBV12-3/TRBV12-4
abundance: many
d_gene: TRBD2
j_gene: TRBJ2-5
CDR3aa: CASRTSGRAGGETQYF
CDR3nt: TGTGCCAGCAGGACTAGCGGGAGGGCGGGTGGAGAGACCCAGTACTTC

v_gene: TRBV7-2
abundance: many
d_gene: -
j_gene: TRBJ1-5
CDR3aa: CASTVGRDQPQHF
CDR3nt: TGTGCCAGCACTGTCGGGCGAGATCAGCCCCAGCATTTT

v_gene: TRBV3-1
abundance: many
d_gene: -
j_gene: TRBJ1-6
CDR3aa: CASSQEVLNSPLHF
CDR3nt: TGTGCCAGCAGCCAAGAGGTCTTGAATTCACCCCTCCACTTT

v_gene: TRBV15
abundance: few
d_gene: -
j_gene: TRBJ2-7
CDR3aa: CATSREGGGYEQYF
CDR3nt: TGTGCCACCAGCAGAGAGGGAGGGGGCTACGAGCAGTACTTC

v_gene: TRBV5-1
abundance: many
d_gene: -
j_gene: TRBJ1-1
CDR3aa: CASSLASGGNTEAFF
CDR3nt: TGCGCCAGCAGCTTGGCCAGCGGGGGTAACACTGAAGCTTTCTTT

v_gene: TRBV10-3
abundance: many
d_gene: -
j_gene: TRBJ1-2
CDR3aa: CAISESGDNGYTF
CDR3nt: TGTGCCATCAGTGAGTCAGGGGATAATGGCTACACCTTC

v_gene: TRBV7-6
abundance: once
d_gene: -
j_gene: TRBJ2-7
CDR3aa: CASSSGLARRGPYYEQYF
CDR3nt: TGTGCCAGCAGTAGTGGGCTAGCCCGGAGAGGGCCCTACTACGAGCAGTACTTC

v_gene: TRBV5-1
abundance: -
d_gene: TRBD1
j_gene: TRBJ1-2
CDR3aa: CASSPGQGSGYGYTF
CDR3nt: TGCGCCAGCAGCCCGGGACAGGGTTCCGGCTATGGCTACACCTTC

v_gene: TRBV3-1
abundance: many
d_gene: TRBD2
j_gene: TRBJ2-7
CDR3aa: CASSQALTSGRGEQYF
CDR3nt: TGTGCCAGCAGCCAAGCCCTAACTAGCGGGAGGGGCGAGCAGTACTTC

v_gene: TRBV11-2
abundance: -
d_gene: TRBD2
j_gene: TRBJ2-5
CDR3aa: CASSRRLAGDQETQYF
CDR3nt: TGTGCCAGCAGCCGGAGGCTAGCGGGAGACCAAGAGACCCAGTACTTC

v_gene: TRBV11-2
abundance: many
d_gene: TRBD1
j_gene: TRBJ1-1
CDR3aa: CASSAGQMLEAFF
CDR3nt: TGTGCCAGCAGCGCGGGACAGATGCTTGAAGCTTTCTTT

v_gene: TRBV20-1
abundance: -
d_gene: -
j_gene: TRBJ1-5
CDR3aa: CSAQDQETQHF
CDR3nt: TGCAGTGCCCAGGACCAGGAGACCCAGCATTTT

v_gene: TRBV5-5
abundance: many
d_gene: TRBD1
j_gene: TRBJ2-2
CDR3aa: CASSFTGGTGELFF
CDR3nt: TGTGCCAGCAGCTTCACAGGGGGCACCGGGGAGCTGTTTTTT

v_gene: TRBV7-9
abundance: -
d_gene: -
j_gene: TRBJ1-2
CDR3aa: CASSLGPSGYTF
CDR3nt: TGTGCCAGCAGCTTAGGGCCAAGTGGCTACACCTTC

v_gene: TRBV20-1
abundance: once
d_gene: -
j_gene: TRBJ1-1
CDR3aa: CSASSAELYTEAFF
CDR3nt: TGCAGTGCTAGTAGCGCAGAGTTATACACTGAAGCTTTCTTT

v_gene: TRBV5-1
abundance: few
d_gene: -
j_gene: TRBJ1-2
CDR3aa: CASSLGGDGYTF
CDR3nt: TGCGCCAGCAGCTTAGGAGGGGATGGCTACACCTTC

v_gene: TRBV6-6
abundance: -
d_gene: -
j_gene: TRBJ2-7
CDR3aa: CASSYGPLPRSYEQYF
CDR3nt: TGTGCCAGCAGTTACGGTCCCCTGCCCCGCTCCTACGAGCAGTACTTC

v_gene: TRBV5-1
abundance: -
d_gene: -
j_gene: TRBJ2-7
CDR3aa: CASSFYPVADEQYF
CDR3nt: TGCGCCAGCAGCTTCTACCCCGTCGCCGACGAGCAGTACTTC

v_gene: TRBV16
abundance: many
d_gene: -
j_gene: TRBJ2-5
CDR3aa: CASSQLGETQYF
CDR3nt: TGTGCCAGCAGCCAATTAGGAGAGACCCAGTACTTC

v_gene: TRBV11-2
abundance: many
d_gene: -
j_gene: TRBJ1-3
CDR3aa: CASSLAPISGNTIYF
CDR3nt: TGTGCCAGCAGCTTAGCCCCGATCTCTGGAAACACCATATATTTT

v_gene: TRBV27
abundance: -
d_gene: -
j_gene: TRBJ1-6
CDR3aa: CASSPRGVGSPLHF
CDR3nt: TGTGCCAGCAGTCCCCGGGGGGTTGGTTCACCCCTCCACTTT

v_gene: TRBV5-1
abundance: many
d_gene: TRBD1
j_gene: TRBJ2-7
CDR3aa: CASSQSNRGIGYEQYF
CDR3nt: TGCGCCAGCAGCCAGTCGAACAGGGGTATAGGGTACGAGCAGTACTTC

v_gene: TRBV5-1
abundance: many
d_gene: -
j_gene: TRBJ2-2
CDR3aa: CASSSGGGELFF
CDR3nt: TGTGCCAGCAGTAGCGGAGGGGGGGAGCTGTTTTTT

v_gene: TRBV5-6
abundance: many
d_gene: -
j_gene: TRBJ2-7
CDR3aa: CASSRTSSHEQYF
CDR3nt: TGTGCCAGCAGCCGTACTAGCAGCCACGAGCAGTACTTC

v_gene: TRBV11-3
abundance: -
d_gene: TRBD2
j_gene: TRBJ2-7
CDR3aa: CASRDGRTNEQYF
CDR3nt: TGTGCCAGCAGGGACGGGAGGACTAACGAGCAGTACTTC

v_gene: TRBV5-1
abundance: few
d_gene: TRBD1
j_gene: TRBJ2-3
CDR3aa: CASSRTGTGSDTQYF
CDR3nt: TGCGCCAGCAGTCGAACCGGGACAGGGAGCGATACGCAGTATTTT

v_gene: TRBV2
abundance: -
d_gene: TRBD2
j_gene: TRBJ2-7
CDR3aa: CTSRKGLADYEQYF
CDR3nt: TGTACCAGCAGAAAGGGACTAGCGGACTACGAGCAGTACTTC

v_gene: TRBV4-1
abundance: many
d_gene: -
j_gene: TRBJ1-1
CDR3aa: CASSQVKMNTEAFF
CDR3nt: TGCGCCAGCAGCCAAGTCAAAATGAACACTGAAGCTTTCTTT

v_gene: TRBV7-2
abundance: few
d_gene: TRBD2
j_gene: TRBJ2-5
CDR3aa: CAGSFTSGQETQYF
CDR3nt: TGTGCCGGCAGCTTCACTAGCGGGCAAGAGACCCAGTACTTC

v_gene: TRBV20-1
abundance: many
d_gene: TRBD1
j_gene: TRBJ2-7
CDR3aa: CSARRPGQGISYEQYF
CDR3nt: TGCAGTGCTAGACGGCCGGGACAGGGGATCTCCTACGAGCAGTACTTC

v_gene: TRBV19
abundance: -
d_gene: -
j_gene: TRBJ1-2
CDR3aa: CASSIQGTNYGYTF
CDR3nt: TGTGCCAGTAGTATCCAGGGGACTAACTATGGCTACACCTTC

v_gene: TRBV20-1
abundance: -
d_gene: TRBD2
j_gene: TRBJ2-5
CDR3aa: CSASGGTGEIETQYF
CDR3nt: TGCAGTGCTAGCGGGGGGACCGGGGAGATTGAGACCCAGTACTTC

v_gene: TRBV7-8
abundance: many
d_gene: TRBD1
j_gene: TRBJ1-6
CDR3aa: CASSHLERQGAWLRSPLHF
CDR3nt: TGTGCCAGCAGCCATCTGGAGAGACAGGGTGCTTGGCTGAGATCACCCCTCCACTTT

v_gene: TRBV10-3
abundance: -
d_gene: -
j_gene: TRBJ1-1
CDR3aa: CAIRRARASEAFF
CDR3nt: TGTGCGATACGCCGGGCCAGGGCGTCTGAAGCTTTCTTT

v_gene: TRBV28
abundance: few
d_gene: TRBD1
j_gene: TRBJ2-7
CDR3aa: CATAPTGQGRYEQYF
CDR3nt: TGTGCCACCGCTCCGACGGGACAGGGACGCTACGAGCAGTACTTC

v_gene: TRBV20-1
abundance: many
d_gene: -
j_gene: TRBJ2-7
CDR3aa: CSARALIQGQRYEQYF
CDR3nt: TGCAGTGCTAGAGCCCTGATACAGGGTCAGCGGTACGAGCAGTACTTC

v_gene: TRBV2
abundance: -
d_gene: -
j_gene: TRBJ1-5
CDR3aa: CARGGQGGNQPQHF
CDR3nt: TGTGCTAGGGGGGGGCAGGGTGGCAATCAGCCCCAGCATTTT

v_gene: TRBV10-3
abundance: -
d_gene: -
j_gene: TRBJ2-1
CDR3aa: CAISESSPLEGNEQFF
CDR3nt: TGTGCCATCAGTGAGTCGTCCCCCTTAGAGGGCAATGAGCAGTTCTTC

v_gene: TRBV7-2
abundance: -
d_gene: -
j_gene: TRBJ1-2
CDR3aa: CASSPGGAIGYTF
CDR3nt: TGTGCCAGCAGCCCCGGGGGGGCAATTGGCTACACCTTC

v_gene: TRBV19
abundance: -
d_gene: TRBD1
j_gene: TRBJ2-2
CDR3aa: CASSERTGVYTGELFF
CDR3nt: TGTGCCAGTAGTGAGCGGACAGGGGTTTACACCGGGGAGCTGTTTTTT

v_gene: TRBV15
abundance: -
d_gene: TRBD1
j_gene: TRBJ2-5
CDR3aa: CATSRPMTGGEETQYF
CDR3nt: TGTGCCACCAGCAGACCGATGACAGGGGGCGAAGAGACCCAGTACTTC

v_gene: TRBV15
abundance: many
d_gene: TRBD1
j_gene: TRBJ1-6
CDR3aa: CATRAGQGESLYSPLHF
CDR3nt: TGTGCCACCAGAGCGGGACAGGGCGAAAGTTTGTATTCACCCCTCCACTTT

v_gene: TRBV2
abundance: -
d_gene: TRBD2
j_gene: TRBJ2-5
CDR3aa: CASSEGETLAGETETQYF
CDR3nt: TGTGCCAGCAGTGAAGGGGAGACTCTAGCGGGAGAAACGGAGACCCAGTACTTC